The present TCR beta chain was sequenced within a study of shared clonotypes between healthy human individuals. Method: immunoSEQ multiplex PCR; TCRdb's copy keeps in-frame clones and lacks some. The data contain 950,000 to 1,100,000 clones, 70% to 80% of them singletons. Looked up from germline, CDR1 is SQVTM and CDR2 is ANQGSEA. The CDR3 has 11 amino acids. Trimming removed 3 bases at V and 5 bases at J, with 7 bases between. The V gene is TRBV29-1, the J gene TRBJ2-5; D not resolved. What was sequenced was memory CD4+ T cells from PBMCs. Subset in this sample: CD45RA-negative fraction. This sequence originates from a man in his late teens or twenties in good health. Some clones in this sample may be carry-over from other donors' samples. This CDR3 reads CSVDLRETQYF. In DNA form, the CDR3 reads TGCAGCGTTGATCTGCGCGAGACCCAGTACTTC.